Sequencing of this T cell receptor beta chain was carried out in a study of blood T cell repertoires in COVID-19. Turning to the study itself: Samples came from the United States, Italy and Spain, spanning acute and convalescent COVID-19. PBMCs, B-cell-depleted T cells, or T cells provided the cDNA or gDNA that made up the material.

Original processing notes: Quantification of nucleated cells was approximated via reference gene primer amplification. Data came from immunoSEQ multiplex PCR; TCRdb stores just in-frame clones and leaves some out. V and J calls and clone size are those listed in that table; D and trimming were worked out from the DNA. The sample has around 450,000 clones; around nine tenths are singletons. The J segment lost 3 bases and the V segment lost 3 bases, leaving 4 bases of the junction unmatched. This CDR3 comprises 14 residues. Germline V gene lookup returns CDR1 SGHDT and CDR2 YYEEEE. The V call is TRBV5-6, the J call TRBJ1-1; 8 bases fit TRBD1. This TCR came from a woman aged 25 to 39 with acute or convalescent COVID-19. Material: peripheral blood. CDR3 in amino acids: CASSWTGLDTEAFF. CDR3 DNA: TGTGCCAGCAGCTGGACAGGGCTTGACACTGAAGCTTTCTTT. Full variable domain (remainder filled in from reference TRBV5-6 and TRBJ1-1): DAGVTQSPTHLIKTRGQQVTLRCSPKSGHDTVSWYQQALGQGPQFIFQYYEEEERQRGNFPDRFSGHQFPNYSSELNVNALLLGDSALYLCASSWTGLDTEAFFGQGTRLTVV.